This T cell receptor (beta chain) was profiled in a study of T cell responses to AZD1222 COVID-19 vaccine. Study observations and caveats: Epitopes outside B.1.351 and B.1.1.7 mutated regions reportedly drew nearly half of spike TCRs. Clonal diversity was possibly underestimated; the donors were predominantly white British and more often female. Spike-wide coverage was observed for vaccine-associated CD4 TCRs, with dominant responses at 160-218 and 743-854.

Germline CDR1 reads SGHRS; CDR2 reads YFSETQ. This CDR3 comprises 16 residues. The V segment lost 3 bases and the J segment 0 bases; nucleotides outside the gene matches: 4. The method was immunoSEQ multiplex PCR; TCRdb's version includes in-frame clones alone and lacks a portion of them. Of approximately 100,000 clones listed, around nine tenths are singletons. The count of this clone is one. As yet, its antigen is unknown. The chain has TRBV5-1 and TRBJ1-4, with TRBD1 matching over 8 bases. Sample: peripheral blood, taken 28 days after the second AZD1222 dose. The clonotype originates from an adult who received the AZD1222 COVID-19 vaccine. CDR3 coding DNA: TGCGCCAGCAGCTCGGGACAGGTGACAACTAATGAAAAACTGTTTTTT. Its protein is CASSSGQVTTNEKLFF.